Here is one T cell receptor beta chain with its context. In germline, CDR1 is SGHVS, CDR2 FQNEAQ. Trimming took off 6 bases at V and 3 bases at J, with 14 bases between the two ends. This CDR3 region has 14 residues. The data were obtained in a study of control samples from healthy donors and cancer patients. Data came from immunoSEQ multiplex PCR; TCRdb stores just in-frame clones and leaves some out. The table shows tens of thousands of clones, with about 96% occurring only once. This sequence joins TRBV7-8 and TRBJ1-2; the D gene is possibly TRBD1 (5 bases). Specimen: blood. The sequence came from a woman between 18 and 29 years old in good health. In nucleotides, the CDR3 is TGTGCCAGCAGTGCCAAGTGGGGGGACTATGGCTACACCTTC. Translating gives CASSAKWGDYGYTF.